This T cell receptor beta chain was identified in a study of OX40 agonist ivuxolimab in advanced cancers. The study in broad terms: Ivuxolimab was an agonistic, fully human IgG2 monoclonal antibody directed against OX40 (CD134), a costimulatory receptor. Intravenous ivuxolimab was administered to patients every 2 weeks at six dose levels: 0.01, 0.1, 0.3, 1.5, 3 and 10 mg/kg. Among the approximately 54 dose-escalation patients, around 20 had hepatocellular carcinoma, 15 or so melanoma, 9 renal cell carcinoma and 9 head and neck cancer. In the dose-escalation cohort, 82.7% of patients were male, and the mean age was approximately 60 years, with a range of roughly 23 to 85. Patients were allowed to have had prior anti-PD-1, anti-PD-L1 or anti-CTLA-4 therapy, and approximately 43% of the dose-escalation patients had previously received checkpoint inhibitors. Three dose-escalation patients achieved partial responses, one with hepatocellular carcinoma and two with cutaneous melanoma. Peripheral TCRbeta sequencing aimed to test whether ivuxolimab altered TCR sequence diversity and caused clonal T-cell expansion. The paper reports the monotherapy dose-escalation portion (N of about 50 patients) of the phase I ivuxolimab trial. What the work shows at the level of the full study, not this receptor alone: The antigen specificity of the clonally expanded peripheral T cells was not determined. After ivuxolimab, more expanded clones were found on average in CD8+ T cells than in CD4+ T cells. In partial responders in the 0.1-3.0 mg/kg groups, normalized peripheral clonal expansion was found to be among the lowest, especially among CD8+ T cells. Low levels of normalized T-cell clonal expansion were also shown by some nonresponding patients. At doses of 0.1 to 3.0 mg/kg, clonal expansion of both CD4+ and CD8+ T cells in blood was seen between baseline and week 6.

The trial excluded patients who had a history of autoimmune disease or were on systemic immunosuppression. Peripheral blood for TCR sequencing was collected from all dose cohorts at baseline, on cycle 4 day 1, and on cycle 7 day 1. Samples came from an open-label, multicenter, first-in-human phase I dose-escalation trial of ivuxolimab. Adults with locally advanced or metastatic melanoma, renal cell, hepatocellular, or head and neck squamous cell carcinoma were enrolled in the trial. Before TCR sequencing, CD4+ T cells and CD8+ T cells were sorted from peripheral blood as separate populations. As regards this clone: The clone's antigen remains unknown. No quality values exist for individual bases; no much larger clone is one base distant.

Genomic DNA was extracted from sorted cells for sequencing of the TCRbeta CDR3 region. The immunoSEQ Assay was used to sequence the TCRbeta CDR3 regions. TCRdb provides this immuneACCESS table in a form limited to in-frame rearrangements. Some clones are lacking; in checked studies, under half of them reflect an unresolved V gene, and why the rest are absent is not known. The sample data list some 66,000 clones, and roughly four fifths of these were observed just once. 2% to 2.5% of the sample lies in the top ten. V sheds 2 bases and J sheds 2 bases, leaving 10 bases between their ends. The CDR3, cysteine through phenylalanine, is 15 amino acids long. The only DNA kept is the CDR3, 45 bases in frame from the first base. Reading the germline V gene gives CDR1 MNHEY and CDR2 SVGAGI.

The TCR comes from an adult with an advanced solid tumor such as melanoma, head and neck, liver or kidney cancer. The chain joins TRBV6-5 to TRBJ2-1, with TRBD2 as a weak D call on 6 bases. Sequenced material: CD4+ or CD8+ T cells sorted from blood, taken in a trial of the OX40 agonist ivuxolimab. The CDR3 in this case is CASSYARETYNEQFF. Read as DNA, the sequence is TGTGCCAGCAGTTACGCGCGGGAAACCTACAATGAGCAGTTCTTC.